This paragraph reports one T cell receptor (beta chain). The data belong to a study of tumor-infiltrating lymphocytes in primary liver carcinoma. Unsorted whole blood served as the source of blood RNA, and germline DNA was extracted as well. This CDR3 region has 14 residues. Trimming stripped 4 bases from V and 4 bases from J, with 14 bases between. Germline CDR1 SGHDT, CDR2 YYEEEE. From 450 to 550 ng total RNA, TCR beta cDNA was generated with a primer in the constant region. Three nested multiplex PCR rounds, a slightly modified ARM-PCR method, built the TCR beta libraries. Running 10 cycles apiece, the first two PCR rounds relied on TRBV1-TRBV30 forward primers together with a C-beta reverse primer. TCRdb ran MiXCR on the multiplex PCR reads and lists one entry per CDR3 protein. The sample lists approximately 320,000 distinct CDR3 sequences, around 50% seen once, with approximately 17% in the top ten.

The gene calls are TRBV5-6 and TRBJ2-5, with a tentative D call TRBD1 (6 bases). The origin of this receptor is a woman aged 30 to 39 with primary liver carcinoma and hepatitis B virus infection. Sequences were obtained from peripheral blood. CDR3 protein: CASSTGHPGETQYF. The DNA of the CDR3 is TGTGCCAGCAGCACGGGACACCCCGGAGAGACCCAGTACTTC.